This T cell receptor (beta chain) came from a study of blood T cell repertoires in COVID-19 (dated by TCRdb to the early 2020s). Describing the broader study: Samples from collaborators originated in the United States, Italy and Spain and spanned both the acute and convalescent phases of COVID-19. The material from the prospective study consisted of cDNA or gDNA derived from T cells, B-cell-depleted T cells, or PBMCs. Deeply sampled blood TCRbeta repertoires from subjects exposed to, actively infected with, or recovered from COVID-19 were included in the dataset. The repertoires were released in a freely available public database intended as a resource for research on the immune response to SARS-CoV-2. The samples were drawn from two sources: the first 160 participants of the ongoing ImmuneRACE study, and 1,200 or so subjects contributed by 6 global collaborators. The sample metadata nearly always contained a de-identified subject ID, COVID-19 status, age in years and sex. Where available, HLA class I and class II types were taken from metadata supplied by the sample provider and were not determined by assay-based typing.

One collaborating source in Seattle enrolled patients while the patients were actively infected and followed the patients over time throughout the course of disease. Each collaborating institution followed its own protocols to collect whole blood in K2EDTA tubes. For TCRbeta analysis, collaborators shipped samples as frozen whole blood, isolated PBMCs, or DNA extracted from either of those sample types. The junction shows trimming of 6 bases on V and 4 bases on J, plus 25 bases between the germline ends. The CDR3 has 17 amino acids, counting the end cysteine and phenylalanine. The read is trimmed to its CDR3 DNA, 51 bases read in frame from base 1. CDR1 and CDR2 were assigned from the germline V gene (reference sequence) as SGHNT and YYREEE. This clone was recorded a few times. Its antigen is not yet known. No qualities accompany the bases; no much larger clone lies one base away. Study-level results and caveats: The amount of clinical and demographic metadata varied by source and participant and was provided uncurated.

TCRbeta CDR3 regions were amplified from genomic DNA using the immunoSEQ Assay, a bias-controlled multiplex PCR. From the authors' description of their analysis: The number of nucleated cells in each sample was estimated from the amplification of reference gene primers within the assay. Sequence reads were collapsed and filtered to measure the absolute abundance of every unique TCRbeta CDR3 rearrangement. Productive Simpson clonality was computed per sample as the square root of Simpson's diversity index over productive rearrangements. TCRdb stores this immuneACCESS table with in-frame sequences only. Part of the clones is absent; in the studies checked, under half of the shortfall reflects unresolved V genes, and no reason is known for the rest. That table supplies the V and J calls and clone size; D and trimming were determined from the DNA. Counted in this sample were approximately 160,000 clones; more than 75% of them appeared once. The top ten clones comprise 8% to 9% of the sample.

The TCR sequence derives from a woman aged 55 to 70 with COVID-19, enrolled during active disease. This chain joins TRBV5-4 to TRBJ1-1, with a weak D call of TRBD1 (6 bases match). Sequences were obtained from peripheral blood. The CDR3: CASTPSMQGSRGTEAFF. The DNA is TGTGCCAGCACCCCGTCGATGCAGGGGAGTAGGGGCACTGAAGCTTTCTTT.